This entry lists 27 T cell receptor beta chains sequenced from one sample in a study of T-cell reconstitution after alpha-beta-depleted transplantation in children. Unique molecular identifiers featured in how the TCRbeta library was prepared. TCRdb reprocessed the PCR reads via MiXCR and lists one record per CDR3 protein. The sample has roughly 200,000 distinct CDR3 sequences, around 6.8% seen once; the top ten hold approximately 3%. This material consisted of PBMCs from the stem cell graft donor, taken from the stem cell graft. These receptors were obtained from a human donor who donated a stem cell graft to a child with Wiskott-Aldrich syndrome.

This clonotype was recorded many times. The CDR3 DNA is TGTGCCAGCAGTTTCGGGACAGGCAACACCGGGGAGCTGTTTTTT. Translated, it gives CASSFGTGNTGELFF. This chain uses TRBV12-3 or TRBV12-4 with TRBJ2-2; 8 bases align to TRBD1. The CDR3 has 15 amino acids. With 3 bases clipped from V and 2 bases from J, the junction kept 2 bases outside the gene matches.

This clonotype was detected ten times or more. The chain combines TRBV4-1 with TRBJ2-7, with D tentatively TRBD2 (6 bases). The CDR3 is made up of 18 amino acids. Germline CDR1 and CDR2: MGHRA and YSYEKL. V lost 1 base to trimming and J lost 0 bases, with 19 bases between them. The CDR3 DNA reads TGCGCCAGCAGCCAAGTGTTCGGCGGGGCCTCGGGCTCCTACGAGCAGTACTTC. Translating gives CASSQVFGGASGSYEQYF.

The chain joins TRBV28 to TRBJ2-1, with TRBD2 matching over 8 bases. Germline lookup yields CDR1 MDHEN and CDR2 SYDVKM. V lost 6 bases and J lost 8; bases outside the gene matches: 12. This CDR3 contains 15 residues. CDR3 in amino acids: CASSRGGTEGHEQFF. CDR3 coding DNA: TGTGCCAGCAGCCGGGGGGGAACCGAGGGCCATGAGCAGTTCTTC.

This clonotype came up many times. The junction shows a germline mismatch at one end, possibly a read error. The chain has TRBV5-1 and TRBJ2-5, with 7 bases fitting TRBD1. The CDR3 is made up of 13 amino acids. Germline CDR1 is SGHRS and CDR2 is YFSETQ. The CDR3 sequence: CASSLGQQETQYF. CDR3 DNA sequence: TGTGCCAGCAGTTTGGGACAGCAAGAGACCCAGTACTTC.

In its sample, this clonotype was seen many times. V usage is TRBV5-6 and J usage is TRBJ1-4, with D unclear. The CDR3 loop spans 14 amino acids. The germline V gene has CDR1 SGHDT and CDR2 YYEEEE. Trimming left V 5 bases short and J 0 bases short, with 8 bases between. The CDR3 region has the DNA TGTGCCAGCAGTTCATTCGCAACTAATGAAAAACTGTTTTTT. This encodes CASSSFATNEKLFF.

This clonotype was counted many times. The chain couples TRBV28 to TRBJ2-5, with D uncertain. The CDR3 has 12 residues. V was trimmed by 6 bases and J by 5 bases, leaving 10 bases between them. CDR1 is MDHEN, CDR2 SYDVKM, per germline. The DNA of the CDR3 is TGTGCCAGCAGACCCCTGGGGGAGACCCAGTACTTC. Protein product: CASRPLGETQYF.

V usage is TRBV18 and J usage is TRBJ2-3; no clear D gene. Looked up from germline, CDR1 is KGHSH and CDR2 is LQKENI. The CDR3 covers 14 residues. Trimming cost V 1 base and J 7 bases, with 12 bases left between them. The CDR3 here is CASSPRTLPYTQYF. The CDR3 DNA reads as TGTGCCAGCTCACCACGGACCCTCCCGTATACGCAGTATTTT.

The chain is built from TRBV5-8 and TRBJ2-7; weak D call: TRBD2 (6 bases). This CDR3 has 14 residues. CDR1 is SGHTS, CDR2 YDEGEE, per germline. The V gene lost 4 bases and the J gene lost 3 bases, with 14 bases spanning the gap. CDR3 residues: CASSGGLLCYEQYF. The CDR3 bases are TGTGCCAGCAGCGGGGGGTTACTCTGCTACGAGCAGTACTTC.

This clonotype was counted at least ten times. The J gene is TRBJ1-5, the V gene TRBV20-1; no clear D gene. Per germline, CDR1 DFQATT and CDR2 SNEGSKA (reference sequence). V dropped 1 base and J dropped 6 bases, with 10 bases sitting between them. The CDR3 totals 13 residues. The CDR3 nucleotides are TGCAGTGCTAGAGCGGAGTTTAGTCAGCCCCAGCATTTT. It translates to CSARAEFSQPQHF.

This clonotype was observed many times. The CDR3 spells CASTSFGASGGTDTQYF. The DNA for the CDR3 is TGTGCCAGCACGAGCTTCGGTGCTAGCGGGGGCACAGATACGCAGTATTTT. The V gene is TRBV12-3 or TRBV12-4, the J gene TRBJ2-3; 9 bases are a match to TRBD2. This CDR3 is built from 17 residues. V gave up 7 bases and J gave up 1 base; unmatched junction bases: 12.

The table lists this clonotype with many counts. The CDR3 DNA follows: TGTGCCAGCACTATGGTAGTGCGCTCGAACACCGGGGAGCTGTTTTTT. Protein: CASTMVVRSNTGELFF. The chain is built from TRBV27 and TRBJ2-2; D is undetermined. The V end was cut by 7 bases, the J end by 0 bases, with 15 bases between. The CDR3 consists of 16 residues. CDR1 is MNHEY, CDR2 SMNVEV, per germline (reference sequence).

This clonotype was seen repeatedly, ten times or more. The V and J genes are TRBV5-1 and TRBJ2-2, with D unresolved. The CDR3 spans 11 residues. Germline CDR1 and CDR2: SGHRS and YFSETQ. CDR3 sequence (DNA): TGCATCAGCAGCTTGACCGGGGAGCTGTTTTTT. It yields the protein CISSLTGELFF.

This clonotype was seen many times. The gene calls are TRBV5-1 and TRBJ1-1; D may be TRBD1 (6 bases). V was cut by 4 bases and J by 5 bases, with 12 bases left in between. CDR1 and CDR2 (germline): SGHRS, YFSETQ. CDR3 length equals 13 residues. Here the CDR3 reads CASSADSRTEAFF. The DNA for the CDR3 is TGCGCCAGCAGCGCGGACAGTCGGACTGAAGCTTTCTTT.

This clonotype was observed a few times. V is TRBV5-1 and J is TRBJ2-4; no clear D gene. The CDR3 length is 14 residues. V was trimmed by 4 bases and J by 5 bases, leaving 13 bases between them. The germline CDR1 and CDR2 sequences are SGHRS and YFSETQ. In DNA, the CDR3 is TGCGCCAGCAGCCCCCCCGTGAGCCAAAACATTCAGTACTTC. It is translated as CASSPPVSQNIQYF.

CDR3 sequence reads: CASSLGYPGDNTGELFF. CDR3 nucleotide sequence: TGTGCCAGCAGCTTAGGCTACCCAGGGGATAACACCGGGGAGCTGTTTTTT. The chain couples TRBV7-6 to TRBJ2-2; tentatively, D is TRBD1 (6 bases). This CDR3 is 17 amino acids long. The germline V gene has CDR1 SGHVS and CDR2 FNYEAQ. The V end lost 1 base, the J end lost 2 bases, and 14 bases lay between the germline ends.

This clonotype was counted many times. The chain couples TRBV9 to TRBJ2-1; D is uncertain. V was trimmed by 4 bases and J by 5 bases, leaving 16 bases between them. Germline-derived CDR1 and CDR2 are SGDLS and YYNGEE. This CDR3 spans 15 amino acids. The chain's CDR3 is CASSPKWLPDNEQFF. CDR3 bases: TGTGCCAGCAGCCCTAAATGGCTTCCGGACAATGAGCAGTTCTTC.

This clonotype appeared many times. V is TRBV18 and J is TRBJ1-2; a possible D gene is TRBD1 (6 bases). The CDR3 length is 14 residues. CDR1 is KGHSH, CDR2 LQKENI, per germline. With 3 bases removed from V and 0 bases from J, the gap between germline ends came to 8 bases. CDR3 DNA: TGTGCCAGCTCACCGGACAGAGCTAACTATGGCTACACCTTC. Encoded protein: CASSPDRANYGYTF.

The CDR3 coding sequence is TGCAGTGCCAACAGGGGGAGGGACGAGCAGTACTTC. It yields the protein CSANRGRDEQYF. The rearrangement uses TRBV20-1 and TRBJ2-7; tentative D call: TRBD1 (8 bases). This CDR3 is built from 12 residues. The V and J ends lost 6 bases and 5 bases respectively, with 14 bases between them. Germline CDR1 is DFQATT and CDR2 is SNEGSKA (reference sequence).

In its sample, this clonotype was seen a few times. The chain is built from TRBV9 and TRBJ2-5; D might be TRBD2 (6 bases). Looked up from germline, CDR1 is SGDLS and CDR2 is YYNGEE. The CDR3 covers 15 residues. The V end was cut by 4 bases, the J end by 5 bases, with 18 bases between. For the CDR3, the DNA is TGTGCCAGCAGCCCCTGGGCCTCGGCGGGGGAGACCCAGTACTTC. This translates into CASSPWASAGETQYF.

This clonotype came up many times. The V call is TRBV5-6, the J call TRBJ2-7, with TRBD2 matching 8 bases. The V segment lost 2 bases and the J segment 4 bases; nucleotides outside the gene matches: 5. Germline V gives CDR1 SGHDT, CDR2 YYEEEE. The CDR3 totals 14 residues. The CDR3 bases are TGTGCCAGCAGCTTATCGGGAGGGCCTTACGAGCAGTACTTC. Protein sequence: CASSLSGGPYEQYF. The variable domain in full, with the rest retrieved from reference TRBV5-6 and TRBJ2-7, is DAGVTQSPTHLIKTRGQQVTLRCSPKSGHDTVSWYQQALGQGPQFIFQYYEEEERQRGNFPDRFSGHQFPNYSSELNVNALLLGDSALYLCASSLSGGPYEQYFGPGTRLTVT.

The chain joins TRBV7-6 to TRBJ2-3, with 8 nucleotides matching TRBD1. V was pared by 5 bases and J by 5 bases, with 15 bases of the junction left unmatched. Germline values: CDR1 SGHVS, CDR2 FNYEAQ. The CDR3 is 17 amino acids. The CDR3 bases are TGTGCCAGCAGCAAGCAGAGGGCCAGGGGGCAAGGAGATACGCAGTATTTT. Amino acid sequence: CASSKQRARGQGDTQYF.

The chain couples TRBV12-3 or TRBV12-4 to TRBJ2-1; possibly TRBD2 for D (6 bases). V lost 6 bases, J lost 9 bases, and 18 bases lay in between. The CDR3 is 14 amino acids. CDR3: CASRSSGGPTEQFF. CDR3 nucleotides: TGTGCCAGCAGATCCAGCGGAGGGCCGACTGAGCAGTTCTTC.

At least ten counts were recorded for this clonotype. The rearrangement joins TRBV27 to TRBJ1-5; 7 nucleotides align to TRBD1. The CDR3 loop spans 16 amino acids. V shed 7 bases and J 0 bases; nucleotides not matched to a gene: 9. Germline V CDR1 and CDR2: MNHEY, SMNVEV (reference sequence). The CDR3 region is CASMPRTGDSNQPQHF. As DNA, the CDR3 is TGTGCCAGCATGCCCCGGACAGGAGATAGCAATCAGCCCCAGCATTTT.

This clonotype has ten or more counts. This chain joins TRBV12-3 or TRBV12-4 and TRBJ2-3; 10 bases match TRBD1. The junction had 13 bases not matched to a gene; V was cut back by 5 bases and J by 2 bases. The CDR3 contains 18 residues. The CDR3 region has the DNA TGTGCCAGCAGTCCATACCAGGGACAGGGGATGAACACAGATACGCAGTATTTT. This sequence encodes CASSPYQGQGMNTDTQYF.

This clonotype occurred many times. The chain combines TRBV7-9 with TRBJ2-3, with TRBD2 matching 9 bases. The V gene end was trimmed by 5 bases and the J gene end by 3 bases; junction bases not matched to a gene: 9. The CDR3 covers 16 residues. The germline V gene encodes CDR1 SEHNR and CDR2 FQNEAQ (reference sequence). The CDR3 DNA reads TGTGCCAGCAGCGCCGCTAGCGGGATGGGGACAGATACGCAGTATTTT. Its protein is CASSAASGMGTDTQYF.

This clonotype was seen at least ten times. The chain links TRBV6-1 to TRBJ1-3, with no clear D. The CDR3 spans 14 residues. Trimming pared 6 bases from V and 0 bases from J, leaving 9 bases between. CDR1 and CDR2 (germline): MNHNS, SASEGT. CDR3 bases: TGTGCCAGCAGCGACCAAGTCTCTGGAAACACCATATATTTT. Its protein product is CASSDQVSGNTIYF.

This clonotype was found a few times. Written as DNA, the CDR3 is TGTGCCAGCAGCCCGAAGGGCCACTCCTACGAGCAGTACTTC. Translating it yields CASSPKGHSYEQYF. V and J are TRBV7-2 and TRBJ2-7; no reliable D call. Germline V gene data show CDR1 as SGHTA and CDR2 as FQGNSA. Trimming stripped 5 bases from V and 0 bases from J, with 11 bases between. This CDR3 is built from 14 residues.